This TCR beta chain was recorded in a study of OX40 agonist ivuxolimab in advanced cancers. As for the study in general: Cohort: 80% to 85% men, mean age 60, aged roughly 23 to 79.

The table came from immunoSEQ multiplex PCR; TCRdb's copy has only in-frame clones and leaves some out. The sample carries about 82,000 clones, about 91% recorded once. Blood sampling took place at baseline, cycle 4 day 1, and cycle 7 day 1. Study results and limitations: Expanded clones belonging to CD8+ T cells outnumbered, on average, those of CD4+. In the 0.1 to 3.0 mg/kg range, CD4+ and CD8+ blood T cells had expanded clonally by week 6.

Concerning this clone itself: Antigen: not known.

CDR1 and CDR2 from the germline V gene are SGHAT and FQNNGV. CDR3 length: 14 residues. The V end was cut by 1 base, the J end by 3 bases, with 10 bases between. The chain combines TRBV11-2 with TRBJ2-7; possibly TRBD1 for D (5 bases). The sequences come from CD4+ or CD8+ T cells sorted from blood, collected in a trial of the OX40 agonist ivuxolimab. The receptor was isolated from an adult with an advanced solid tumor such as melanoma, head and neck, liver or kidney cancer. In DNA, the CDR3 is TGTGCCAGCAGCTTAGCAGGGTCATACTACGAGCAGTACTTC. Translating it yields CASSLAGSYYEQYF.